This T cell receptor (beta chain) was retrieved from a study of cytomegalovirus exposure and HLA in healthy donors. Germline-derived CDR1 and CDR2 are MDHEN and SYDVKM. Trimming pared 4 bases from V and 2 bases from J, leaving 8 bases between. This CDR3 spans 13 amino acids. PCR was performed using 60 Vbeta and 13 Jbeta primers. This table comes from immunoSEQ multiplex PCR, and its TCRdb copy is limited to in-frame clones, with some not included. The sample yields around 150,000 clones, roughly 65% seen once. A few counts support this clone. No antigen is known for it. Broader study findings: Listed as cytomegalovirus-associated were 150 or so TCR beta chains.

Material: PBMCs. The chain employs TRBV28 and TRBJ2-5; D is perhaps TRBD1 (6 bases). The origin of this receptor is a woman between 18 and 29 years old in good health and CMV-seropositive. The CDR3 nucleotides are TGTGCCAGCAGTTCGGACAGTCAAGAGACCCAGTACTTC. Translating gives CASSSDSQETQYF.